This is a list of T cell receptor beta chains from one sample in a study of T-cell reconstitution after alpha-beta-depleted transplantation in children. TCRdb re-called the PCR reads with MiXCR, one entry per CDR3 protein. This repertoire shows more than 150,000 distinct CDR3 sequences, roughly 15% found once; its top ten account for 13%. The sequenced sample was PBMCs from the stem cell graft donor, obtained from the stem cell graft. These receptors were obtained from a human donor who donated a stem cell graft to a child with acute lymphoblastic leukemia. The CDR3 runs from the conserved cysteine through the conserved F or W. The D gene is left open where the match is weak. The size field is filled for only some rows; it gives once, few, many or a size class.

v_gene,j_gene,abundance,d_gene,CDR3aa,CDR3nt
TRBV6-1,TRBJ2-1,few,TRBD2,CASRLAGGHSYNEQFF,TGTGCCAGCAGACTAGCGGGGGGACATTCCTACAATGAGCAGTTCTTC
TRBV21-1,TRBJ2-4,many,-,CASSYLGKTGNIQYF,TGTGCCAGCAGCTACTTGGGGAAGACGGGGAACATTCAGTACTTC
TRBV11-3,TRBJ2-5,many,TRBD1,CASSLGHGTGAETQYF,TGTGCCAGCAGCTTAGGGCATGGGACAGGGGCAGAGACCCAGTACTTC
TRBV5-1,TRBJ2-2,many,-,CASRDGNTGELFF,TGCGCCAGCAGGGACGGGAACACCGGGGAGCTGTTTTTT
TRBV29-1,TRBJ2-1,many,-,CSARRDNTYNEQFF,TGCAGTGCCCGCCGGGACAACACCTACAATGAGCAGTTCTTC
TRBV20-1,TRBJ1-4,-,-,CSARKGGRQDEKLFF,TGCAGTGCTAGAAAGGGAGGTAGACAGGATGAAAAACTGTTTTTT
TRBV2,TRBJ1-1,few,-,CASRGPGLTEAFF,TGTGCCAGCAGGGGACCTGGCCTCACTGAAGCTTTCTTT
TRBV27,TRBJ2-1,many,TRBD2,CASSRLGLAAYNEQFF,TGTGCCAGCAGTCGCCTGGGACTAGCGGCCTACAATGAGCAGTTCTTC
TRBV20-1,TRBJ2-7,few,-,CSARSPAGGVIFEQYF,TGCAGTGCTAGATCTCCTGCGGGCGGGGTAATCTTCGAGCAGTACTTC
TRBV5-1,TRBJ2-2,many,TRBD1,CASSPGQGRTGELFF,TGCGCCAGCAGCCCCGGACAGGGAAGGACCGGGGAGCTGTTTTTT